These 9 T cell receptor beta chains share one sample of origin, sequenced in a study of blood T cell repertoires in COVID-19. Clones were read by immunoSEQ multiplex PCR, and TCRdb kept only the in-frame ones, dropping some. The sample has more than 200,000 clones; 86% are singletons. The sample taken for sequencing was peripheral blood. Source of these receptors: a woman aged 45-60 years with acute or convalescent COVID-19.

This clone was observed a few times. J is TRBJ1-6 and V is TRBV27; 9 nucleotides line up with TRBD1. Per germline, CDR1 MNHEY and CDR2 SMNVEV (reference sequence). The CDR3 runs 18 residues. Trimming removed 1 base from V and 9 bases from J; junction bases left unmatched: 13. In DNA, the CDR3 is TGTGCCAGCAGTTTATTAACAGGGGGCGCGGGTTTAGGTTCACCCCTCCACTTT. This sequence encodes CASSLLTGGAGLGSPLHF.

This clone was found once. The chain carries TRBV11-3 and TRBJ1-2; maybe TRBD1 (6 bases). The V and J ends lost 5 bases and 8 bases respectively, with 15 bases between them. The CDR3 covers 13 residues. Germline-derived CDR1 and CDR2 are SGHNT and YENEEA. The DNA for the CDR3 is TGTGCCAGCAGCCCCGACGTAAGGGGGGGCTACACCTTC. It specifies CASSPDVRGGYTF.

J is TRBJ2-3 and V is TRBV6-2 or TRBV6-3, with TRBD2 matching over 11 bases. CDR1 and CDR2 from the germline V gene are MNHEY and SVGEGT. V dropped 6 bases and J dropped 13; count of bases not matched to a gene: 6. CDR3 length: 12 residues. CDR3 amino acids: CASSEPGLAEYF. The CDR3 DNA is TGTGCCAGCAGCGAACCGGGACTAGCGGAGTATTTT.

J is TRBJ2-3 and V is TRBV10-3, with 12 bases identical to TRBD2. CDR1 is ENHRY and CDR2 is SYGVKD in the germline V gene. V lost 5 bases and J lost 1; bases outside the gene matches: 7. CDR3 length: 17 residues. The CDR3 nucleotides read TGTGCCATCAGTTCGACTAGCGGGAGCCAGGGCACAGATACGCAGTATTTT. Translation gives CAISSTSGSQGTDTQYF.

This chain connects TRBV27 to TRBJ2-3; possibly TRBD2 for D (5 bases). CDR1 is MNHEY, CDR2 SMNVEV, per germline (reference sequence). This CDR3 comprises 15 residues. The V end lost 3 bases, the J end lost 6 bases, and 16 bases lay between the germline ends. CDR3 residues: CASSFWRSREDTQYF. The CDR3 DNA reads TGTGCCAGCAGTTTTTGGAGGTCTCGAGAGGATACGCAGTATTTT.

This chain links TRBV5-4 with TRBJ1-6, with 9 positions matching TRBD1. J gave up 6 bases and V 4 bases, and 8 bases lay outside the gene matches. CDR1 is SGHNT and CDR2 is YYREEE in the germline V gene (reference sequence). CDR3 length: 16 amino acids. CDR3 in DNA: TGTGCCAGCAGCGGACAGGGGAGAACTCTTAATTCACCCCTCCACTTT. It is translated as CASSGQGRTLNSPLHF.

This chain links TRBV3-1 (or the pseudogene TRBV3-2) with TRBJ1-1; D ambiguous. This CDR3 spans 13 amino acids. Germline V gene data show CDR1 as LGHDT and CDR2 as YNNKEL (reference sequence). The V end lost 0 bases, the J end lost 6 bases, and 8 bases lay between the germline ends. In DNA, the CDR3 is TGTGCCAGCAGCCAAGAGACCCGGGCTGAAGCTTTCTTT. The encoded protein is CASSQETRAEAFF.

V usage is TRBV5-4 and J usage is TRBJ2-1; 10 nucleotides match TRBD2. The V segment lost 4 bases and the J segment 7 bases; nucleotides outside the gene matches: 8. The germline V gene has CDR1 SGHNT and CDR2 YYREEE (reference sequence). The CDR3 is made up of 15 amino acids. The CDR3 here is CASSPEAGGRNEQFF. The CDR3 nucleotides are TGTGCCAGCAGCCCGGAAGCGGGAGGGAGGAATGAGCAGTTCTTC.

This chain links TRBV6-6 with TRBJ2-5; 9 bases are a match to TRBD1. CDR1 MNHNY and CDR2 SVGAGI come from the germline V gene (reference sequence). V dropped 10 bases and J dropped 1; count of bases not matched to a gene: 4. The CDR3 totals 13 residues. The CDR3 loop reads CATVDRGQETQYF. The CDR3 DNA follows: TGTGCCACCGTGGACAGGGGCCAAGAGACCCAGTACTTC.